The 10 T cell receptor beta chains presented below share a single source sample, sequenced in a study of identical twins. TCRdb fed the 5' RACE reads into MiXCR, producing one record per CDR3 protein. The sample carries approximately 230,000 distinct CDR3 sequences, over 12% recorded once. Sample: memory (CD45RO+) T cells sorted from blood. The receptors here all came from a woman aged 18-29 years in good health.

This clonotype was counted at least ten times. DNA for the CDR3: TGTGCCAGCAGCCGACAGGGTTTCTATGGCTACACCTTC. Residues: CASSRQGFYGYTF. The chain couples TRBV7-8 to TRBJ1-2; TRBD1 aligns across 7 bases. V dropped 5 bases and J dropped 4; count of bases not matched to a gene: 4. CDR1 is SGHVS, CDR2 FQNEAQ, per germline. The CDR3 length is 13 residues.

This clonotype came up a few times. V gene TRBV12-3 or TRBV12-4 combines with J gene TRBJ1-2; TRBD1 is a possible D gene (5 bases). Trimming removed 5 bases from V and 5 bases from J, with 18 bases in between. CDR3 length: 15 amino acids. CDR3 nucleotides: TGTGCCAGCAGTCCTCTCCTACAGGCTCCATATGGCTACACCTTC. Protein product: CASSPLLQAPYGYTF.

In its sample, this clonotype was seen many times. The chain recombines TRBV20-1 with TRBJ2-3, with a weak D call TRBD2 (5 bases). With 0 bases removed from V and 2 bases from J, the gap between germline ends came to 12 bases. CDR1 and CDR2 (germline): DFQATT, SNEGSKA (reference sequence). The CDR3 has 15 residues. The CDR3 coding sequence is TGCAGTGCTAGAGAATTAGCGATATACACAGATACGCAGTATTTT. It specifies CSARELAIYTDTQYF.

This clonotype has a count of ten or more. The chain recombines TRBV29-1 with TRBJ2-3; D may be TRBD1 (6 bases). The V end was cut by 5 bases, the J end by 3 bases, with 15 bases between. This CDR3 region has 14 residues. CDR1 is SQVTM, CDR2 ANQGSEA, per germline. CDR3 nucleotide sequence: TGCAGCGTTCAGGGCGGCAGGGGTACAGATACGCAGTATTTT. This codes for CSVQGGRGTDTQYF.

This clonotype has only a few counts. J is TRBJ2-7 and V is TRBV18; the D gene is possibly TRBD2 (5 bases). Germline V gene lookup returns CDR1 KGHSH and CDR2 LQKENI. The V gene lost 8 bases and the J gene lost 7 bases, with 15 bases spanning the gap. The CDR3 spans 12 residues. CDR3 loop: CASGELLGEQYF. DNA of the CDR3: TGTGCCAGCGGGGAGCTATTAGGAGAGCAGTACTTC.

This clonotype was detected a few times. This sequence joins TRBV7-2 and TRBJ1-3; weak D call: TRBD1 (6 bases). Germline CDR1 reads SGHTA; CDR2 reads FQGNSA. The CDR3 is 15 amino acids. Trimming took off 1 base at V and 4 bases at J, with 11 bases between the two ends. CDR3 coding DNA: TGTGCCAGCAGCTTAGTTGGGACACCCGGAAACACCATATATTTT. Its protein is CASSLVGTPGNTIYF.

Many counts were recorded for this clonotype. This chain links TRBV10-3 with TRBJ2-7; 9 bases fit TRBD2. V shed 10 bases and J 0 bases; nucleotides not matched to a gene: 4. This CDR3 region has 13 residues. In germline, CDR1 is ENHRY, CDR2 SYGVKD. CDR3 in DNA: TGTGCCACCTCGACTAGCGGCTCCTACGAGCAGTACTTC. This gives the protein CATSTSGSYEQYF.

This clonotype was seen a handful of times. The chain links TRBV3-1 to TRBJ2-1; perhaps TRBD2 as D (6 bases). This CDR3 is 17 amino acids long. Germline CDR1 and CDR2: LGHDT and YNNKEL (reference sequence). V dropped 4 bases and J dropped 6 bases, with 22 bases sitting between them. This chain's CDR3 is CASSRGDGGRASNEQFF. DNA of the CDR3: TGTGCCAGCAGCCGCGGCGACGGGGGAAGGGCGTCCAATGAGCAGTTCTTC.

In its sample, this clonotype was seen many times. This chain joins TRBV29-1 and TRBJ1-1; a weak D match, TRBD1 (5 bases). Trimming left V 8 bases short and J 1 base short, with 14 bases between. Germline assignment: CDR1 SQVTM and CDR2 ANQGSEA. The CDR3 has 13 amino acids. This CDR3 is CSLGGGTNTEAFF. For the CDR3, the DNA is TGCAGCCTGGGGGGAGGTACGAACACTGAAGCTTTCTTT.

V is TRBV2 and J is TRBJ1-4; TRBD1 matches 8 bases. The J segment lost 8 bases and the V segment lost 1 base, leaving 3 bases of the junction unmatched. From germline, CDR1 is SNHLY and CDR2 FYNNEI. The CDR3 contains 14 residues. The CDR3 loop reads CASSEGQGYEKLFF. The CDR3 region has the DNA TGTGCCAGCAGTGAAGGACAGGGGTACGAAAAACTGTTTTTT. Combining the CDR3 with reference TRBV2 and TRBJ1-4 gives the whole variable domain EPEVTQTPSHQVTQMGQEVILRCVPISNHLYFYWYRQILGQKVEFLVSFYNNEISEKSEIFDDQFSVERPDGSNFTLKIRSTKLEDSAMYFCASSEGQGYEKLFFGSGTQLSVL.